One T cell receptor (beta chain) is described in this entry. Its antigen is still unknown. These data are taken from a study of untreated major depressive disorder. Study-wide findings and caveats: CD4+ T cells from depressed patients used TRBV05-01 (Vbeta 5.1) more often than controls.

Germline-derived CDR1 and CDR2 are MNHEY and SMNVEV (reference sequence). The ends were cut back, 8 bases at V and 4 bases at J, with 17 bases in the middle. The CDR3 contains 14 residues. Donors lacked major illness, comorbidities, regular medication, drug use, or heavy drinking. TCRdb's table, derived via immunoSEQ multiplex PCR, lists solely in-frame clones and lacks some. The table has approximately 20,000 clones, around 87% seen once. The rearrangement joins TRBV27 to TRBJ2-5; no clear D. The sequenced material came from CD4+ T cells from PBMCs. This clonotype was obtained from a woman in her thirties in good health. CDR3 loop: CASWYRPQRETQYF. The CDR3 DNA is TGTGCCAGCTGGTATAGGCCCCAAAGAGAGACCCAGTACTTC.